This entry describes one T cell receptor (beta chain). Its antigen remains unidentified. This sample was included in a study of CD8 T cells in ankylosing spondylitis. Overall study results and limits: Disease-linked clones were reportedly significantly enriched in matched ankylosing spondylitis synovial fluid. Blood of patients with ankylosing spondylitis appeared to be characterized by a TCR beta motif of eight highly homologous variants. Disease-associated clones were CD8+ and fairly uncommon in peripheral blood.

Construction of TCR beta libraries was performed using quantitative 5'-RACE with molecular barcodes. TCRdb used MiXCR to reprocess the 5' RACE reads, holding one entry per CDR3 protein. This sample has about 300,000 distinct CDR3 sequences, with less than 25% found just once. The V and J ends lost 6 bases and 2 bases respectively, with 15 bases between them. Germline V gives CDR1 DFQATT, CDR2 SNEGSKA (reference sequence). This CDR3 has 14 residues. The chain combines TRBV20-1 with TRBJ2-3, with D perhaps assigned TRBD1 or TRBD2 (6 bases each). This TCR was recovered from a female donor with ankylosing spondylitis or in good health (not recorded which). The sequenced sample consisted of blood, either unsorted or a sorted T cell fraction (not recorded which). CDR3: CSAVGRGPTDTQYF. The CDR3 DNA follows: TGCAGTGCCGTGGGACGGGGGCCCACAGATACGCAGTATTTT.